Listed here are 18 T cell receptor beta chains from one sample, sequenced in a study of patients and donors after allogeneic stem cell transplantation. One entry per CDR3 protein, called by TCRdb with MiXCR from the RT-PCR reads. The sample holds about 960,000 distinct CDR3 sequences; about 20% are singletons and the top ten take 6%. The sample consisted of blood, either unsorted or a sorted T cell fraction (not recorded which). The receptors come from a human donor who was either an allogeneic HSCT recipient or a stem cell or donor lymphocyte infusion donor (not recorded which). It is not recorded whose cells these are; they may come from a transplant donor.

This clonotype turned up a few times. The gene calls are TRBV12-3 or TRBV12-4 and TRBJ1-6; weak D call: TRBD1 (6 bases). The CDR3 is 17 amino acids. V lost 6 bases, J lost 3 bases, and 18 bases lay in between. CDR3 in amino acids: CASSDPEGGGYNSPLHF. CDR3 nucleotides: TGTGCCAGCAGCGATCCAGAAGGGGGGGGCTATAATTCACCCCTCCACTTT.

This clonotype occurred a few times. The J gene is TRBJ2-2, the V gene TRBV4-3; 9 bases map to TRBD1. V lost 1 base to trimming and J lost 5 bases; unmatched junction nucleotides: 2. Germline lookup yields CDR1 LGHNA and CDR2 YSLEER. This CDR3 spans 15 amino acids. The CDR3 protein is CASSQVTGGTGELFF. In DNA form, the CDR3 reads TGCGCCAGCAGCCAAGTGACAGGGGGGACCGGGGAGCTGTTTTTT.

The rearrangement uses TRBV12-3 or TRBV12-4 and TRBJ2-1; 8 bases agree with TRBD2. The CDR3 extends over 16 amino acids. V shed 5 bases and J 8 bases; nucleotides not matched to a gene: 14. CDR3 loop: CASSARASGHAYEQFF. The CDR3 DNA reads as TGTGCCAGCAGTGCCCGGGCTAGCGGGCATGCCTATGAGCAGTTCTTC.

This rearrangement joins TRBV6-4 to TRBJ2-1; D perhaps matches TRBD2 (8 bases). The CDR3 extends over 15 amino acids. Per germline, CDR1 MRHNA and CDR2 SNTAGT. Trimming cost V 5 bases and J 10 bases, with 21 bases left between them. CDR3 DNA sequence: TGTGCCAGCAGTAGCGACAGGGCCGTAGCGGGAGAGCAGTTCTTC. Encoded protein: CASSSDRAVAGEQFF.

This clonotype was detected ten times or more. The chain links TRBV29-1 to TRBJ1-1, with D possibly being TRBD1 (5 bases). V lost 5 bases, J lost 3 bases, and 13 bases lay in between. In germline, CDR1 is SQVTM, CDR2 ANQGSEA. The CDR3 is 13 amino acids. CDR3 sequence: CSVRGVGDTEAFF. CDR3 DNA: TGCAGCGTTCGGGGGGTGGGGGACACTGAAGCTTTCTTT.

This chain links TRBV6-5 with TRBJ2-1; 8 nucleotides line up with TRBD1. The V segment lost 3 bases and the J segment 4 bases; nucleotides outside the gene matches: 17. Germline CDR1 reads MNHEY; CDR2 reads SVGAGI. This CDR3 is built from 19 residues. The CDR3 DNA reads as TGTGCCAGCAGTTATCGGGAAACATCCTCAGGGGGCTCGTACAATGAGCAGTTCTTC. It codes for CASSYRETSSGGSYNEQFF.

This clonotype was observed a few times. The V and J genes are TRBV5-1 and TRBJ2-5; 9 bases line up with TRBD1. The CDR3 length is 15 residues. Germline trimming cut 0 bases from V and 6 bases from J; bases unmatched to any gene: 6. The germline V gene encodes CDR1 SGHRS and CDR2 YFSETQ. CDR3 amino acids: CASSLGTGVGQTQYF. Here the CDR3 DNA reads TGCGCCAGCAGCTTGGGGACAGGGGTCGGGCAGACCCAGTACTTC.

The chain carries TRBV2 and TRBJ2-2, with 7 positions matching TRBD1. Per the germline V gene, CDR1 is SNHLY and CDR2 is FYNNEI. The CDR3 has 15 amino acids. The trim removed 4 bases at V and 1 base at J, leaving 3 bases unmatched. The CDR3: CASSGRGRNTGELFF. In nucleotides, the CDR3 is TGTGCCAGCAGTGGAAGGGGGCGGAACACCGGGGAGCTGTTTTTT.

This clonotype was seen at least ten times. The chain combines TRBV12-3 or TRBV12-4 with TRBJ2-7, with 7 bases that match TRBD1. The CDR3 spans 14 residues. The junction had 5 bases not matched to a gene; V was cut back by 6 bases and J by 0 bases. CDR3 bases: TGTGCCAGCAGCCGGGACAGCCTCTCCTACGAGCAGTACTTC. Translation gives CASSRDSLSYEQYF.

This clonotype showed up just a few times. This sequence joins TRBV7-6 and TRBJ1-1; 8 nucleotides match TRBD1. This CDR3 contains 16 residues. Germline CDR1 SGHVS, CDR2 FNYEAQ. V shed 0 bases and J 4 bases; nucleotides not matched to a gene: 7. CDR3 protein: CASSLARDRSGTEAFF. DNA of the CDR3: TGTGCCAGCAGCTTAGCGCGGGACAGGTCTGGCACTGAAGCTTTCTTT.

This clonotype was recorded only once. V usage is TRBV3-1 and J usage is TRBJ2-5, with 7 bases fitting TRBD2. The junction had 7 bases not matched to a gene; V was cut back by 0 bases and J by 3 bases. Germline V gene sequence: CDR1 LGHDT, CDR2 YNNKEL (reference sequence). The CDR3 sequence is 16 residues long. CDR3 bases: TGTGCCAGCAGCCAAGATATACTAGCGAATAAAGAGACCCAGTACTTC. Its protein product is CASSQDILANKETQYF.

The sample holds many counts of this clonotype. The rearrangement links TRBV12-3 or TRBV12-4 to TRBJ1-1; no definite D call. This CDR3 has 14 amino acids. V was cut by 8 bases and J by 0 bases, with 13 bases left in between. CDR3: CASAYYRLNTEAFF. CDR3 nucleotides: TGTGCCAGCGCCTACTACAGACTGAACACTGAAGCTTTCTTT.

The chain couples TRBV10-3 to TRBJ2-1; D is ambiguous. With 6 bases removed from V and 5 bases from J, the gap between germline ends came to 8 bases. CDR3 length: 12 residues. CDR1 and CDR2 (germline): ENHRY, SYGVKD. CDR3 loop: CAISFIDNEQFF. Here the CDR3 DNA reads TGTGCCATCAGCTTTATTGACAATGAGCAGTTCTTC.

This clonotype has more than one count but fewer than ten. The chain recombines TRBV20-1 with TRBJ1-1; D ambiguous. Germline values: CDR1 DFQATT, CDR2 SNEGSKA (reference sequence). Trimming pared 6 bases from V and 0 bases from J, leaving 11 bases between. The CDR3 contains 13 residues. The CDR3 loop is CSAYDKLNTEAFF. For the CDR3, the DNA is TGCAGTGCCTACGACAAATTGAACACTGAAGCTTTCTTT.

V usage is TRBV4-2 and J usage is TRBJ1-1; a possible D gene is TRBD1 (6 bases). CDR1 is LGHNA, CDR2 YNFKEQ, per germline. The CDR3 runs to 18 residues. The V gene lost 0 bases and the J gene lost 4 bases, with 21 bases spanning the gap. CDR3 protein: CASSQDWRSGLGGTEAFF. CDR3 DNA: TGTGCCAGCAGCCAAGATTGGCGTAGTGGTTTAGGGGGCACTGAAGCTTTCTTT.

This chain uses TRBV9 with TRBJ1-1; TRBD1 agrees at 7 bases. Per the germline V gene, CDR1 is SGDLS and CDR2 is YYNGEE. V was clipped by 4 bases and J by 7 bases; unmatched bases: 10. This CDR3 is built from 14 residues. The CDR3 bases are TGTGCCAGCAGCCCGGTGGTGGGGGACAGTGAAGCTTTCTTT. It codes for CASSPVVGDSEAFF.

Ten or more counts support this clonotype. The chain recombines TRBV7-9 with TRBJ1-2; D not certain. The germline V and J ends were trimmed by 1 base and 7 bases, with 4 bases remaining between them. The CDR3 has 11 residues. Germline V gene lookup returns CDR1 SEHNR and CDR2 FQNEAQ (reference sequence). The CDR3 is CASSLEGGYTF. DNA for the CDR3: TGTGCCAGCAGCTTAGAGGGTGGCTACACCTTC.

This clonotype came up a few times. The junction departs from germline at one end; a sequencing error may be responsible. The chain couples TRBV5-5 to TRBJ2-7, with TRBD2 identical over 9 bases. The CDR3 sequence is 15 residues long. Germline values: CDR1 SGHKS, CDR2 YYEKEE (reference sequence). In DNA, the CDR3 is TGTGCCAGCAGATTGGGGCTAGCGGGGAGTTACGAGCAGTACTTC. This translates into CASRLGLAGSYEQYF. The full variable domain, with the rest looked up from reference TRBV5-5 and TRBJ2-7, is DAGVTQSPTHLIKTRGQQVTLRCSPISGHKSVSWYQQVLGQGPQFIFQYYEKEERGRGNFPDRFSARQFPNYSSELNVNALLLGDSALYLCASRLGLAGSYEQYFGPGTRLTVT.